What follows is one TCR beta chain and its context. V trimming: 5 bases; J trimming: 6 bases; junction bases outside the gene matches: 14. The CDR3 loop spans 17 amino acids. Looked up from germline, CDR1 is MNHNY and CDR2 is SVGAGI (reference sequence). Clones were read by immunoSEQ multiplex PCR, and TCRdb kept only the in-frame ones, dropping some. The sample contains approximately 100,000 clones, more than 85% of which appear only once. This specimen comes from a study of blood T cell repertoires in COVID-19. About the study: The samples span acute and convalescent COVID-19 from the United States, Italy and Spain. Nucleic acid was either cDNA or gDNA, and it came from T cells, B-cell-depleted T cells, or PBMCs.

The V call is TRBV6-6, the J call TRBJ2-7, with TRBD2 identical over 12 bases. The sequence was collected from a human donor with acute or convalescent COVID-19. The donor label of this sample is uncertain. The specimen was peripheral blood. Here the CDR3 DNA reads TGTGCCAGCAGTCGAGAGACTAGCGGGAGCCTACGGGGCGAGCAGTACTTC. Its translation is CASSRETSGSLRGEQYF.